This T cell receptor beta chain was found in a study of CD8+ T cells in alopecia areata. This clone turned up a few times. Described treatment: oral pan-JAK inhibitor, 5-10 mg twice daily. From PBMCs, CD4+ and CD8+ T cells were sorted. The sequencing template was cDNA reverse transcribed from extracted RNA. Profiling relied on immunoSEQ multiplex PCR, and the TCRdb table lists in-frame clones only, not all of them. The sample consists of fewer than 150,000 clones, 56% of them appearing once. This receptor was taken from a human donor with alopecia areata. Sequencing used CD4+ T cells sorted from blood, obtained at week 24, from a patient treated with tofacitinib.

CDR3 nucleotides: TGCGCCAGCAGCTTAGTCTCTGGGGCCAACGTCCTGACTTTC. The encoded protein is CASSLVSGANVLTF. The rearrangement joins TRBV5-1 to TRBJ2-6, with unresolved D. This CDR3 is built from 14 residues. The V gene lost 2 bases and the J gene lost 0 bases, with 3 bases spanning the gap. Germline CDR1 SGHRS, CDR2 YFSETQ.